This T cell receptor beta chain was identified in a study of cytomegalovirus exposure and HLA in healthy donors. With regard to this clone: Its specificity is not known.

60 Vbeta and 13 Jbeta primers were used in PCR. Produced via immunoSEQ multiplex PCR; TCRdb's table is partial and in-frame only. The table lists over 85,000 clones, 70% to 80% of them singletons. The CDR3 consists of 15 residues. Germline assignment: CDR1 LGHNA and CDR2 YSLEER. V lost 3 bases, J lost 5 bases, and 11 bases lay in between. Notes on the study in general: With high specificity and sensitivity, the classifier reportedly diagnosed cytomegalovirus status.

This TCR came from a male donor in good health and CMV-seropositive. V is TRBV4-3 and J is TRBJ1-6, with D possibly TRBD1 on 5 matching bases. Sample: PBMCs. CDR3 in amino acids: CASSHRTGDNSPLHF. The CDR3 DNA is TGCGCCAGCAGCCATAGGACGGGGGATAATTCACCCCTCCACTTT.